This T cell receptor (beta chain) was profiled in a study of T cell changes during pregnancy in multiple sclerosis. Profiling relied on immunoSEQ multiplex PCR, and the TCRdb table lists in-frame clones only, not all of them. The sample shows 68,000 or so clones, about 91% of them seen only once. The sequencing here drew on peripheral blood, taken in the second trimester of pregnancy. This receptor was identified in a female donor in good health, enrolled as a control in a pregnancy study.

This chain's CDR3 is CASSLLRTAAGYTF. The CDR3 coding sequence is TGTGCCAGCAGCTTACTAAGGACAGCAGCTGGCTACACCTTC. The V call is TRBV7-9, the J call TRBJ1-2; perhaps TRBD1 as D (6 bases). The V gene lost 2 bases and the J gene lost 7 bases, with 14 bases spanning the gap. This CDR3 has 14 residues. Germline V gene sequence: CDR1 SEHNR, CDR2 FQNEAQ (reference sequence).